The 23 T cell receptor beta chains below come from one sample, sequenced in a study of blood T cell repertoires in COVID-19. The data were produced by immunoSEQ multiplex PCR, yet TCRdb's version contains in-frame clones alone and is incomplete. The sample has some 130,000 clones, 86% seen once. Sequencing was performed on peripheral blood. These receptor sequences come from a woman in her sixties or seventies with COVID-19, enrolled during active disease.

The count of this clone is one. The chain recombines TRBV9 with TRBJ2-1, with D tentatively TRBD2 (5 bases). In germline, CDR1 is SGDLS, CDR2 YYNGEE. CDR3 length equals 15 residues. V was trimmed by 4 bases and J by 3 bases, leaving 14 bases between them. Written as DNA, the CDR3 is TGTGCCAGCAGCTACCGGGCGGGTGTCTACAATGAGCAGTTCTTC. It is translated as CASSYRAGVYNEQFF.

The chain joins TRBV15 to TRBJ2-3; 7 positions agree with TRBD2. Germline CDR1 LNHNV, CDR2 YYDKDF (reference sequence). J lost 4 bases, V lost 7 bases, and 8 bases had no gene match. This CDR3 region has 14 residues. For the CDR3, the DNA is TGTGCCACCACTTCCGGCCTAGCGGCAGATACGCAGTATTTT. Amino acids: CATTSGLAADTQYF.

V is TRBV18 and J is TRBJ2-6; tentatively, D is TRBD1 (5 bases). Looked up from germline, CDR1 is KGHSH and CDR2 is LQKENI. V was pared by 3 bases and J by 0 bases, with 12 bases between. The CDR3 has 17 amino acids. The CDR3 sequence: CASSPQRGSSGANVLTF. DNA for the CDR3: TGTGCCAGCTCACCGCAAAGGGGATCCTCTGGGGCCAACGTCCTGACTTTC.

The chain has TRBV20-1 and TRBJ2-1; 8 positions agree with TRBD1. Germline CDR1 and CDR2: DFQATT and SNEGSKA (reference sequence). This CDR3 is built from 15 residues. J lost 6 bases, V lost 3 bases, and 10 bases had no gene match. The CDR3 sequence: CSASIRGQKLNEQFF. In nucleotides, the CDR3 is TGCAGTGCTAGTATCAGGGGGCAGAAACTCAATGAGCAGTTCTTC.

The rearrangement joins TRBV19 to TRBJ1-5, with TRBD1 as a possible D gene (6 bases). CDR1 is LNHDA, CDR2 SQIVND, per germline (reference sequence). The CDR3 is 15 residues long. The germline V and J ends were trimmed by 0 bases and 4 bases, with 10 bases remaining between them. The CDR3 DNA sequence: TGTGCCAGTAGTATAGAAAGGCAGGGGAATCAGCCCCAGCATTTT. Amino acid sequence: CASSIERQGNQPQHF.

The rearrangement joins TRBV3-1 (or the pseudogene TRBV3-2) to TRBJ1-2; 7 bases align to TRBD1. CDR1 and CDR2 (germline): LGHDT, YNNKEL (reference sequence). Trimming at V came to 3 bases and at J to 4 bases, leaving 8 bases not matched to a gene. The CDR3 contains 15 residues. The CDR3 is CASSHQDRDGYGYTF. CDR3 DNA sequence: TGTGCCAGCAGCCACCAAGACAGGGATGGCTATGGCTACACCTTC.

The genes are TRBV5-6 and TRBJ1-3; 9 bases align to TRBD1. Germline V CDR1 and CDR2: SGHDT, YYEEEE. This CDR3 comprises 15 residues. V was clipped by 4 bases and J by 0 bases; unmatched bases: 2. DNA for the CDR3: TGTGCCAGCAGCGCGACAGGGGGCTCTGGAAACACCATATATTTT. Its translation: CASSATGGSGNTIYF. Full variable domain (remainder filled in from reference TRBV5-6 and TRBJ1-3): DAGVTQSPTHLIKTRGQQVTLRCSPKSGHDTVSWYQQALGQGPQFIFQYYEEEERQRGNFPDRFSGHQFPNYSSELNVNALLLGDSALYLCASSATGGSGNTIYFGEGSWLTVV.

This chain joins TRBV11-2 and TRBJ2-6; 10 bases are shared with TRBD1. This CDR3 region has 19 residues. Trimming at V came to 5 bases and at J to 3 bases, leaving 13 bases not matched to a gene. The germline V gene encodes CDR1 SGHAT and CDR2 FQNNGV. Here the CDR3 reads CASSIRSRDRGFGANVLTF. CDR3 coding DNA: TGTGCCAGCAGCATCCGGAGCCGGGACAGGGGTTTTGGGGCCAACGTCCTGACTTTC.

This chain uses TRBV7-8 with TRBJ1-4; D may be TRBD1 (6 bases). V gave up 1 base and J gave up 0 bases, with 15 bases separating them. The CDR3 loop spans 18 amino acids. Germline loops: CDR1 SGHVS, CDR2 FQNEAQ. The CDR3: CASSLEIRGLSTNEKLFF. The DNA for the CDR3 is TGTGCCAGCAGCTTAGAGATCAGGGGCTTGTCAACTAATGAAAAACTGTTTTTT. Filled out from reference TRBV7-8 and TRBJ1-4, the complete variable domain reads GAGVSQSPRYKVAKRGQDVALRCDPISGHVSLFWYQQALGQGPEFLTYFQNEAQLDKSGLPSDRFFAERPEGSVSTLKIQRTQQEDSAVYLCASSLEIRGLSTNEKLFFGSGTQLSVL.

This clone appeared a few times. The rearrangement links TRBV10-2 to TRBJ2-7, with a tentative D call TRBD2 (6 bases). The CDR3 extends over 12 amino acids. V was pared by 6 bases and J by 3 bases, with 9 bases between. CDR1 WSHSY and CDR2 SAAADI come from the germline V gene. The CDR3 DNA reads as TGCGCCAGCAGCTCGGGACTCTACGAGCAGTACTTC. Protein: CASSSGLYEQYF.

The V and J genes are TRBV12-3 or TRBV12-4 and TRBJ1-1; D is unresolved. With 4 bases removed from V and 8 bases from J, the gap between germline ends came to 11 bases. The CDR3 length is 12 residues. CDR3 sequence: CASSYSGREAFF. The CDR3 region has the DNA TGTGCCAGCAGTTACTCAGGTCGAGAAGCTTTCTTT.

This clone has a handful of counts. The chain is built from TRBV2 and TRBJ1-1, with 9 bases aligning to TRBD1. Germline trimming cut 6 bases from V and 3 bases from J; bases unmatched to any gene: 2. The CDR3 runs 13 residues. CDR1 SNHLY and CDR2 FYNNEI come from the germline V gene. DNA for the CDR3: TGTGCCAGCAGGGGGACAGGGCACACTGAAGCTTTCTTT. This sequence encodes CASRGTGHTEAFF.

The chain combines TRBV3-1 (or the pseudogene TRBV3-2) with TRBJ2-3; D perhaps matches TRBD2 (6 bases). V was clipped by 3 bases and J by 2 bases, with 18 bases between them. The CDR3 is made up of 17 amino acids. The V gene's germline CDR1 is LGHDT and CDR2 YNNKEL (reference sequence). The CDR3 bases are TGTGCCAGCAGCCACCAGAGACTAGGCGTGTCCACAGATACGCAGTATTTT. This codes for CASSHQRLGVSTDTQYF.

CDR3 loop: CASSLLRGRELVSEKLFF. CDR3 DNA: TGTGCCAGCAGCTTGCTCAGGGGGCGCGAGTTGGTGAGTGAAAAACTGTTTTTT. This chain uses TRBV5-6 with TRBJ1-4; TRBD1 aligns across 8 bases. Germline V gene lookup returns CDR1 SGHDT and CDR2 YYEEEE. The CDR3 has 18 amino acids. The ends lost 1 base at V and 7 bases at J; junction bases unmatched: 15.

This chain joins TRBV7-2 and TRBJ1-1, with D unresolved. The CDR3 is 13 amino acids. Germline V gene data show CDR1 as SGHTA and CDR2 as FQGNSA. V was clipped by 1 base and J by 6 bases, with 9 bases between them. As DNA, the CDR3 is TGTGCCAGCAGCTTAGTCGGTGAGGCTGAAGCTTTCTTT. Its protein product is CASSLVGEAEAFF.

CDR3 loop: CASSQDERGRTDTQYF. In nucleotides, the CDR3 is TGTGCCAGCAGCCAAGACGAGCGGGGACGCACAGATACGCAGTATTTT. The chain joins TRBV4-2 to TRBJ2-3; 7 bases line up with TRBD2. This CDR3 has 16 amino acids. V lost 0 bases to trimming and J lost 1 base; unmatched junction nucleotides: 4. In germline, CDR1 is LGHNA, CDR2 YNFKEQ.

This sequence joins TRBV5-1 and TRBJ2-7, with TRBD1 matching 11 bases. The V and J ends lost 2 bases and 6 bases, in that order; junction bases with no gene match: 7. This CDR3 has 15 amino acids. Germline assignment: CDR1 SGHRS and CDR2 YFSETQ. The CDR3 here is CASSFLTGTGGEQYF. CDR3 coding DNA: TGCGCCAGCAGCTTTCTCACGGGGACAGGGGGCGAGCAGTACTTC.

The chain carries TRBV19 and TRBJ1-6; no definite D call. The CDR3 consists of 16 residues. Germline CDR1 LNHDA, CDR2 SQIVND (reference sequence). V gave up 6 bases and J gave up 6 bases, with 18 bases separating them. The CDR3 DNA sequence: TGTGCCAGTAGGGATACCAGAACAGCTCTTAATTCACCCCTCCACTTT. It is translated as CASRDTRTALNSPLHF.

This clone was found many times. The rearrangement links TRBV5-6 to TRBJ1-5; D might be TRBD1 (5 bases). In germline, CDR1 is SGHDT, CDR2 YYEEEE. This CDR3 contains 16 residues. Between the trimmed V and J ends, which lost 1 base and 5 bases, there was a span of 16 bases. The CDR3 is CASSLWGAGLHQPQHF. The DNA of the CDR3 is TGTGCCAGCAGCTTGTGGGGCGCAGGATTACATCAGCCCCAGCATTTT. The full variable domain, rest sourced from reference TRBV5-6 and TRBJ1-5, is DAGVTQSPTHLIKTRGQQVTLRCSPKSGHDTVSWYQQALGQGPQFIFQYYEEEERQRGNFPDRFSGHQFPNYSSELNVNALLLGDSALYLCASSLWGAGLHQPQHFGDGTRLSIL.

The V call is TRBV6-4, the J call TRBJ2-5; 8 bases line up with TRBD1. V dropped 7 bases and J dropped 3; count of bases not matched to a gene: 19. This CDR3 comprises 18 residues. The V gene's germline CDR1 is MRHNA and CDR2 SNTAGT. This CDR3 reads CASIPTGAPFGVKETQYF. The DNA for the CDR3 is TGTGCCAGCATTCCGACAGGGGCGCCCTTTGGGGTGAAAGAGACCCAGTACTTC.

The V and J genes are TRBV19 and TRBJ1-5; a possible D gene is TRBD1 (6 bases). The CDR3 has 18 amino acids. V lost 3 bases and J lost 6, with 24 bases in between. Looked up from germline, CDR1 is LNHDA and CDR2 is SQIVND (reference sequence). CDR3 nucleotides: TGTGCCAGTAGTATTATGGCTATGGTTTTGGGGGCAGTTCAGCCCCAGCATTTT. Translating it yields CASSIMAMVLGAVQPQHF.

The gene calls are TRBV23-1 and TRBJ1-4; a possible D gene is TRBD1 (5 bases). TRBV23-1 is assigned to the ORF class and has an uncertain function. CDR3 length: 17 residues. V was clipped by 0 bases and J by 2 bases, with 13 bases between them. DNA of the CDR3: TGCGCCAGCAGTCAATCCGGAGGGGATGCCACTAATGAAAAACTGTTTTTT. Translated, it gives CASSQSGGDATNEKLFF.

V is TRBV10-2 and J is TRBJ2-7; D might be TRBD2 (6 bases). Germline CDR1 is WSHSY and CDR2 is SAAADI. This CDR3 has 15 amino acids. Trimming shortened V by 6 bases and J by 0 bases, and 15 bases separated the two germline ends. The CDR3 is CASRGGAESSYEQYF. DNA for the CDR3: TGCGCCAGCAGGGGGGGAGCGGAGAGCTCCTACGAGCAGTACTTC.